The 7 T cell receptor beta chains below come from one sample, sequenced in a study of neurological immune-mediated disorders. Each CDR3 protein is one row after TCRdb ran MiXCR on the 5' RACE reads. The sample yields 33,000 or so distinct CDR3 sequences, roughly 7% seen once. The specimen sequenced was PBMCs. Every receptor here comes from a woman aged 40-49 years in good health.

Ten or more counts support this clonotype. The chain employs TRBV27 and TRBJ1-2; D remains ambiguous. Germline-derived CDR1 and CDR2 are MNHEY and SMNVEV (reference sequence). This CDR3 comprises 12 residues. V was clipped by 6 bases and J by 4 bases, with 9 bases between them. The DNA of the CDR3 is TGTGCCAGCAGAGAAGGTATCTATGGCTACACCTTC. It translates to CASREGIYGYTF.

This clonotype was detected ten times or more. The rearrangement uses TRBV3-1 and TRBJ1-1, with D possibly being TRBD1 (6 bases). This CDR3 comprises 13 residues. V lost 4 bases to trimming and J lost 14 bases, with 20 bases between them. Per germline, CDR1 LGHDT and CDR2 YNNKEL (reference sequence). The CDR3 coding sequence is TGTGCCAGCAGCCCACTTATGGCACCAGGGGCCTTCTTT. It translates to CASSPLMAPGAFF.

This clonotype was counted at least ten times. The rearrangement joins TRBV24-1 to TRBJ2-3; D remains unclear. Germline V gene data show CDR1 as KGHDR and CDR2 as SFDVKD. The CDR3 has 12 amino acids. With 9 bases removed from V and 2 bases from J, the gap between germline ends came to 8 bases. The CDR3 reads CATASYTDTQYF. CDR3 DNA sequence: TGTGCCACCGCCTCCTACACAGATACGCAGTATTTT.

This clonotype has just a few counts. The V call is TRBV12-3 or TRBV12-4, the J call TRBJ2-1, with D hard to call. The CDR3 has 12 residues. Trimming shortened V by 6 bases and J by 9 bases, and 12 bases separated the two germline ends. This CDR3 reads CASSYRLLEQFF. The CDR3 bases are TGTGCCAGCAGCTATAGACTCCTTGAGCAGTTCTTC.

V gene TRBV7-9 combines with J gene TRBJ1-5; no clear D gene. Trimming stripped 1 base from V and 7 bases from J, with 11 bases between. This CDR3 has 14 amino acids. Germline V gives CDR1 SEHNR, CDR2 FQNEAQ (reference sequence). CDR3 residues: CASSLDRSNQPQHF. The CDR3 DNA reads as TGTGCCAGCAGCTTAGACAGATCTAACCAGCCCCAGCATTTT.

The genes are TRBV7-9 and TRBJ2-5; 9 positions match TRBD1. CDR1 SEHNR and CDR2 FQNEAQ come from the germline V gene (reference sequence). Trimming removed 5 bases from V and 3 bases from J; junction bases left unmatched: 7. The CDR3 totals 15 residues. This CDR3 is CASSPTWTGEETQYF. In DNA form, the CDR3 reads TGTGCCAGCAGCCCTACCTGGACAGGGGAAGAGACCCAGTACTTC.

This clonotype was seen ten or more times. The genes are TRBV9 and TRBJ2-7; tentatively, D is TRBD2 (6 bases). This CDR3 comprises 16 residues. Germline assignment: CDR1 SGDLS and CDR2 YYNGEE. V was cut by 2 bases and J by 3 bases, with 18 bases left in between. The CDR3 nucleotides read TGTGCCAGCAGCGTTCAGCCTGGCGGGGCAAGCTACGAGCAGTACTTC. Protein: CASSVQPGGASYEQYF.